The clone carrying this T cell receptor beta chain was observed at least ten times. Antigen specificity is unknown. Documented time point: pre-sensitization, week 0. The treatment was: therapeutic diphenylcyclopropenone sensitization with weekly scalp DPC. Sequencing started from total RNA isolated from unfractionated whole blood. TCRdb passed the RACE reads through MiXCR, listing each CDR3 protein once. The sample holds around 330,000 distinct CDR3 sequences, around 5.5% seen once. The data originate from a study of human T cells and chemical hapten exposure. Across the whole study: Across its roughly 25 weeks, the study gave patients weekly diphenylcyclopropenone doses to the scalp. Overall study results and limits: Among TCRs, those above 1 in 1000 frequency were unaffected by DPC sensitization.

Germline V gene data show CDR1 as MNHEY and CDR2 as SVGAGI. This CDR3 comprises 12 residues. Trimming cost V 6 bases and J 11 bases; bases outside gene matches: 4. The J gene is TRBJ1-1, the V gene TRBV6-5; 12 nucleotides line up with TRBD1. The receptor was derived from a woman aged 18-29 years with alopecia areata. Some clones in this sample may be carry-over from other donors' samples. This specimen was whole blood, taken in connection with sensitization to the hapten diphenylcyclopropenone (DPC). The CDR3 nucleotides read TGTGCCAGCAGCCGGGGACAGGGGGCGGCTTTCTTT. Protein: CASSRGQGAAFF.